A selection of T cell receptor beta chains follows, all from one sample in a study of T cell responses to AZD1222 COVID-19 vaccine. Generated by immunoSEQ multiplex PCR, the TCRdb table keeps only in-frame clones and is missing some. Of fewer than 110,000 clones in the sample, about nine tenths are singletons; the top ten hold roughly 1.4%. Specimen: peripheral blood, collected on day 0 of AZD1222 vaccination. The source of these receptors is an adult in good health. CDR3s include the opening cysteine and the closing phenylalanine or tryptophan. D genes are given only for firm matches. Clone size, where shown, is once, few, many, or a class for clones that have expanded.

clone_size,v_call,j_call,d_call,cdr3_aa,cdr3_nt
NA,TRBV4-1,TRBJ2-3,NA,CASSHPGSTDTQYF,TGCGCCAGCAGTCATCCTGGAAGCACAGATACGCAGTATTTT
NA,TRBV4-1,TRBJ1-2,NA,CASSQNPQGNYGYTF,TGCGCCAGCAGCCAAAACCCACAGGGAAACTATGGCTACACCTTC
NA,TRBV6-5,TRBJ2-1,TRBD2,CASASSGLNEQFF,TGTGCCAGCGCGTCTAGCGGCCTCAATGAGCAGTTCTTC
NA,TRBV5-1,TRBJ2-3,TRBD2,CASSPKELAGSGTDTQYF,TGCGCCAGCAGCCCGAAAGAGCTAGCGGGGTCGGGGACAGATACGCAGTATTTT
once,TRBV5-5,TRBJ2-7,NA,CASSLAGGSYEQYF,TGTGCCAGCAGCTTGGCAGGTGGTAGCTACGAGCAGTACTTC
NA,TRBV3-1/TRBV3-2,TRBJ1-4,TRBD1,CASSQGAANEKLFF,TGTGCCAGCAGTCAGGGGGCCGCTAATGAAAAACTGTTTTTT
NA,TRBV28,TRBJ2-1,TRBD2,CASSPLAGGHNEQFF,TGTGCCAGCAGTCCACTAGCGGGGGGTCACAATGAGCAGTTCTTC
NA,TRBV10-1,TRBJ2-1,NA,CASSAESVNEQFF,TGCGCCAGCAGCGCTGAGAGTGTCAATGAGCAGTTCTTC
NA,TRBV2,TRBJ1-5,TRBD1,CASRDGQGAGGGQPQHF,TGTGCCAGCAGGGACGGACAGGGGGCTGGTGGCGGTCAGCCCCAGCATTTT
NA,TRBV5-1,TRBJ2-7,NA,CASRSNPGDSREQYF,TGCGCCAGCAGATCTAATCCTGGGGATTCCAGGGAGCAGTACTTC
NA,TRBV5-5,TRBJ1-2,NA,CASSSVRGWGYTF,TGTGCCAGCAGCTCGGTCCGGGGGTGGGGCTACACCTTC
NA,TRBV28,TRBJ1-2,NA,CASKKDSYGYTF,TGTGCCAGCAAGAAGGATAGCTATGGCTACACCTTC
NA,TRBV27,TRBJ2-1,TRBD2,CASSFIAGDSYNEQFF,TGTGCCAGCAGTTTTATTGCGGGGGACTCCTACAATGAGCAGTTCTTC
NA,TRBV12-5,TRBJ1-1,TRBD1,CASGWPRTGKSTEAFF,TGTGCTAGTGGTTGGCCAAGGACAGGAAAAAGCACTGAAGCTTTCTTT
NA,TRBV18,TRBJ2-1,NA,CASSPGSNEQFF,TGTGCCAGCTCACCTGGGAGCAATGAGCAGTTCTTC
NA,TRBV6-5,TRBJ1-2,TRBD1,CASSPGTGETYGYTF,TGTGCCAGCAGTCCGGGGACAGGCGAAACCTATGGCTACACCTTC
NA,TRBV28,TRBJ2-7,TRBD1,CASSLTGAYEQYF,TGTGCCAGCAGCCTGACAGGGGCCTACGAGCAGTACTTC
NA,TRBV11-2,TRBJ1-1,NA,CASSLTGTIFEAFF,TGTGCCAGCAGCTTAACCGGGACTATCTTTGAAGCTTTCTTT
NA,TRBV19,TRBJ1-5,NA,CASSAQPGAEGSNQPQHF,TGTGCCAGTAGTGCCCAACCGGGTGCCGAGGGGAGCAATCAGCCCCAGCATTTT
NA,TRBV5-1,TRBJ2-3,TRBD2,CASSLRAGGLTDTQYF,TGCGCCAGCAGCTTACGAGCGGGGGGGCTCACAGATACGCAGTATTTT
NA,TRBV19,TRBJ2-7,NA,CASSIRYLGSGYEQYF,TGTGCCAGTAGTATTCGCTATCTGGGGTCGGGCTACGAGCAGTACTTC
NA,TRBV5-1,TRBJ1-1,NA,CASSPQVSGEAFF,TGCGCCAGCAGCCCTCAAGTATCCGGGGAAGCTTTCTTT
NA,TRBV13,TRBJ2-1,TRBD2,CASSSYRTSGGNNEQFF,TGTGCCAGCAGCTCCTACCGGACTAGCGGGGGGAACAATGAGCAGTTCTTC
few,TRBV7-9,TRBJ2-1,TRBD2,CASSLSLAGSYNEQFF,TGTGCCAGCAGCTTATCCCTAGCGGGGTCCTACAATGAGCAGTTCTTC
NA,TRBV6-5,TRBJ2-2,NA,CASSSTGKPRTGELFF,TGTGCCAGCAGTTCAACAGGAAAGCCACGCACCGGGGAGCTGTTTTTT
NA,TRBV5-4,TRBJ1-5,NA,CASSLEPTNQPQHF,TGTGCCAGCAGCTTAGAACCGACGAATCAGCCCCAGCATTTT
NA,TRBV19,TRBJ2-5,NA,CASSIIGDIQETQYF,TGTGCCAGTAGTATAATCGGGGATATCCAAGAGACCCAGTACTTC
NA,TRBV28,TRBJ1-1,TRBD1,CASSLLGGKRTEAFF,TGTGCCAGCAGTTTATTAGGGGGCAAGAGGACTGAAGCTTTCTTT
NA,TRBV7-8,TRBJ1-6,TRBD1,CASSPTGYNSPLHF,TGTGCCAGCAGCCCGACAGGGTATAATTCACCCCTCCACTTT
few,TRBV19,TRBJ1-3,NA,CASSIGYRGSAGNTIYF,TGTGCCAGTAGTATCGGGTACAGAGGGAGTGCTGGAAACACCATATATTTT
NA,TRBV28,TRBJ1-3,NA,CASSGTLQGPGNTIYF,TGTGCCAGCAGTGGGACCCTTCAGGGTCCCGGAAACACCATATATTTT
NA,TRBV5-1,TRBJ1-2,NA,CASTQGRNYGYTF,TGCGCCAGCACTCAGGGACGGAACTATGGCTACACCTTC
few,TRBV7-9,TRBJ2-7,TRBD1,CASSSRDRVYEQYF,TGTGCCAGCAGCTCCCGGGACAGGGTCTACGAGCAGTACTTC
NA,TRBV30,TRBJ2-3,NA,CAWSANYGGADTQYF,TGTGCCTGGAGCGCAAACTACGGGGGTGCAGATACGCAGTATTTT
NA,TRBV6-2/TRBV6-3,TRBJ1-2,TRBD1,CASSRTGNYGYTF,TGTGCCAGCAGCCGGACAGGAAACTATGGCTACACCTTC
NA,TRBV7-6,TRBJ2-2,TRBD1,CASSLVVTGIAELFF,TGTGCCAGCAGCTTAGTGGTGACAGGGATCGCAGAGCTGTTTTTT
NA,TRBV5-5,TRBJ1-1,NA,CASSFPLAEAFF,TGTGCCAGCAGTTTTCCCCTCGCTGAAGCTTTCTTT
NA,TRBV27,TRBJ2-1,NA,CASSPFASSYNEQFF,TGTGCCAGCAGTCCGTTCGCGAGCTCCTACAATGAGCAGTTCTTC
NA,TRBV4-1,TRBJ1-1,TRBD1,CASSPQGQGLGTEAFF,TGCGCCAGCAGCCCCCAAGGACAGGGGTTAGGGACTGAAGCTTTCTTT
NA,TRBV7-9,TRBJ2-7,NA,CASSPWSERVMYEQYF,TGTGCCAGCAGCCCTTGGTCGGAGAGGGTTATGTACGAGCAGTACTTC
NA,TRBV5-1,TRBJ2-3,TRBD2,CASSVSSGAPDTQYF,TGCGCCAGCAGCGTGTCTAGCGGGGCCCCAGATACGCAGTATTTT
NA,TRBV5-4,TRBJ2-1,NA,CASSPQGTYNEQFF,TGTGCCAGCAGCCCCCAGGGGACTTACAATGAGCAGTTCTTC
NA,TRBV29-1,TRBJ1-2,NA,CSVVQALNYGYTF,TGCAGCGTTGTCCAGGCACTAAACTATGGCTACACCTTC
NA,TRBV5-4,TRBJ1-5,TRBD1,CASSADRGMGNQPQHF,TGTGCCAGCAGCGCTGACAGGGGTATGGGCAATCAGCCCCAGCATTTT
once,TRBV7-8,TRBJ2-7,TRBD1,CASSRNRDREHYEQYF,TGTGCCAGCAGCCGAAACCGGGACAGGGAACACTACGAGCAGTACTTC
NA,TRBV20-1,TRBJ1-1,TRBD1,CSARGQLAFF,TGCAGTGCTAGGGGACAGTTGGCTTTCTTT
NA,TRBV6-5,TRBJ1-1,NA,CASSPDRHTEAFF,TGTGCCAGCAGTCCTGACAGGCATACTGAAGCTTTCTTT
NA,TRBV6-1,TRBJ2-3,TRBD1,CASSEHEGATDTQYF,TGTGCCAGCAGTGAACATGAGGGGGCCACAGATACGCAGTATTTT
NA,TRBV6-5,TRBJ1-1,NA,CASSYGFPGTEAFF,TGTGCCAGCAGTTACGGATTCCCGGGGACTGAAGCTTTCTTT
once,TRBV2,TRBJ1-1,NA,CASSEEAAFRVNTEAFF,TGTGCCAGCAGTGAAGAGGCGGCCTTTCGTGTGAACACTGAAGCTTTCTTT
NA,TRBV7-9,TRBJ1-1,NA,CASSSGGRYTEAFF,TGTGCCAGCAGCTCTGGGGGGCGTTACACTGAAGCTTTCTTT
NA,TRBV7-9,TRBJ1-1,NA,CASTSLAKEAFF,TGTGCCAGCACCTCCCTCGCAAAAGAAGCTTTCTTT
NA,TRBV6-5,TRBJ1-1,NA,CASSYIPGPNTEAFF,TGTGCCAGCAGTTACATACCGGGGCCGAACACTGAAGCTTTCTTT
once,TRBV28,TRBJ2-5,TRBD1,CASSFLRQGEETQYF,TGTGCCAGCAGTTTTCTACGACAGGGAGAAGAGACCCAGTACTTC
NA,TRBV4-1,TRBJ2-3,NA,CASSQVAEGGADTQYF,TGCGCCAGCAGCCAAGTTGCGGAAGGGGGAGCCGATACGCAGTATTTT
NA,TRBV2,TRBJ2-5,NA,CASSERAPLGETQYF,TGTGCCAGCAGTGAAAGGGCCCCCCTGGGAGAGACCCAGTACTTC
once,TRBV4-1,TRBJ1-4,NA,CASSQTPLNEKLFF,TGCGCCAGCAGCCAGACGCCCCTAAATGAAAAACTGTTTTTT
NA,TRBV7-8,TRBJ1-4,NA,CASSSGVTNEKLFF,TGTGCCAGCAGCTCAGGGGTGACTAATGAAAAACTGTTTTTT
NA,TRBV5-6,TRBJ1-5,TRBD1,CASSSQGEAQPQHF,TGTGCCAGCAGCTCACAGGGGGAGGCTCAGCCCCAGCATTTT
NA,TRBV4-1,TRBJ1-2,NA,CASSQDSPGTVSWYGYTF,TGCGCCAGCAGCCAAGATTCGCCTGGGACGGTCAGTTGGTATGGCTACACCTTC